Presented here are 17 T cell receptor beta chains from one specimen sequenced in a study of cytomegalovirus exposure and HLA in healthy donors. The PCR used 60 Vbeta and 13 Jbeta primers. The repertoire was sequenced with immunoSEQ multiplex PCR; TCRdb's copy has only in-frame clones and lacks some. Its table records 140,000 to 150,000 clones. Sequenced sample: PBMCs. The source is a woman between 45 and 60 years old in good health and CMV-seronegative.

This chain uses TRBV18 with TRBJ2-1, with 8 bases that match TRBD1. CDR3 size: 17 residues. CDR1 and CDR2 (germline): KGHSH, LQKENI. J was trimmed by 2 bases and V by 6 bases; bases with no gene match: 12. CDR3 bases: TGTGCCAGCTCTCCTATCCCCCCGGGACAGGCCTACAATGAGCAGTTCTTC. Protein: CASSPIPPGQAYNEQFF.

For the CDR3, the DNA is TGCAGTGCTGGGACTCACTGGGGCCAGTATTTT. This encodes CSAGTHWGQYF. The chain recombines TRBV20-1 with TRBJ2-3; D possibly corresponds to TRBD2 (6 bases). Germline assignment: CDR1 DFQATT and CDR2 SNEGSKA (reference sequence). The length of the CDR3 is 11 residues. V lost 5 bases to trimming and J lost 12 bases, with 15 bases between them.

The chain has TRBV4-2 and TRBJ2-2; TRBD2 matches at 7 bases. The germline gives CDR1 LGHNA, CDR2 YNFKEQ. This CDR3 contains 15 residues. Trimming cost V 4 bases and J 3 bases; bases outside gene matches: 5. The CDR3: CASSLRLADTGELFF. CDR3 DNA sequence: TGTGCCAGCAGCCTAAGACTAGCTGACACCGGGGAGCTGTTTTTT.

The V gene is TRBV2, the J gene TRBJ2-7; 9 bases are a match to TRBD2. CDR1 and CDR2 (germline): SNHLY, FYNNEI. This CDR3 comprises 14 residues. V shed 3 bases and J 3 bases; nucleotides not matched to a gene: 3. Written as DNA, the CDR3 is TGTGCCAGCAGTGACCTAGCGGGAATCTACGAGCAGTACTTC. Its protein is CASSDLAGIYEQYF.

V gene TRBV28 combines with J gene TRBJ2-7; unclear D gene. The CDR3 has 12 amino acids. Trimming removed 6 bases at V and 5 bases at J, with 11 bases between. Looked up from germline, CDR1 is MDHEN and CDR2 is SYDVKM. The CDR3 DNA reads TGTGCCAGCAGGTCGCCTATAAACGAGCAGTACTTC. Translated, it gives CASRSPINEQYF.

This chain connects TRBV4-2 to TRBJ1-2; unclear D gene. This CDR3 contains 11 residues. In germline, CDR1 is LGHNA, CDR2 YNFKEQ. V lost 2 bases and J lost 4, with 2 bases in between. The DNA of the CDR3 is TGTGCCAGCAGCCAACGCTATGGCTACACCTTC. It is translated as CASSQRYGYTF.

The chain links TRBV7-3 to TRBJ1-1; D is unresolved. The CDR3 totals 13 residues. CDR1 SGHTA and CDR2 FQGTGA come from the germline V gene. Trimming pared 3 bases from V and 2 bases from J, leaving 7 bases between. This CDR3 is CASSLTTNTEAFF. The CDR3 bases are TGTGCCAGCAGCTTGACAACAAACACTGAAGCTTTCTTT.

The chain links TRBV6-5 to TRBJ2-4; the D gene is possibly TRBD1 (5 bases). Trimming removed 6 bases from V and 5 bases from J, with 17 bases in between. CDR1 is MNHEY, CDR2 SVGAGI, per germline. The CDR3 is made up of 15 amino acids. CDR3 coding DNA: TGTGCCAGCAGCCGCGGCTTAGGGGCTGAAAACATTCAGTACTTC. Translating gives CASSRGLGAENIQYF.

The rearrangement links TRBV4-1 to TRBJ2-1; 7 bases fit TRBD1. J was trimmed by 4 bases and V by 3 bases; bases with no gene match: 12. The CDR3 is 17 amino acids. Germline V CDR1 and CDR2: MGHRA, YSYEKL. The CDR3 nucleotides read TGCGCCAGCAGCCAGGGCATAGGGACAGCCATTTACAATGAGCAGTTCTTC. Translation gives CASSQGIGTAIYNEQFF.

The chain couples TRBV28 to TRBJ2-2, with 9 positions matching TRBD1. V lost 2 bases to trimming and J lost 5 bases; unmatched junction nucleotides: 9. Germline assignment: CDR1 MDHEN and CDR2 SYDVKM. CDR3 length: 17 amino acids. The CDR3 here is CASSLIGRDRVTGELFF. The CDR3 DNA sequence: TGTGCCAGCAGTTTAATCGGAAGGGACAGGGTTACCGGGGAGCTGTTTTTT.

V gene TRBV4-2 combines with J gene TRBJ2-1; TRBD1 might be the D (6 bases). V was pared by 2 bases and J by 9 bases, with 8 bases between. The CDR3 spans 12 residues. CDR1 is LGHNA and CDR2 is YNFKEQ in the germline V gene. The CDR3: CASSQSGAEQFF. CDR3 bases: TGTGCCAGCAGCCAATCAGGGGCTGAGCAGTTCTTC.

The chain is built from TRBV9 and TRBJ1-2; D possibly corresponds to TRBD1 (6 bases). The V gene lost 3 bases and the J gene lost 7 bases, with 13 bases spanning the gap. The V gene's germline CDR1 is SGDLS and CDR2 YYNGEE. CDR3 length: 13 residues. CDR3 sequence: CASSGDTQGGYTF. The CDR3 nucleotides are TGTGCCAGCAGCGGGGACACCCAAGGTGGCTACACCTTC.

The chain has TRBV6-1 and TRBJ2-5; possibly TRBD2 for D (5 bases). The CDR3 totals 12 residues. The germline V and J ends were trimmed by 5 bases and 4 bases, with 8 bases remaining between them. CDR1 and CDR2 (germline): MNHNS, SASEGT. The CDR3 DNA reads as TGTGCCAGCAGTCCCGGGGTAGAGACCCAGTACTTC. Its protein product is CASSPGVETQYF.

V is TRBV29-1 and J is TRBJ1-5; 9 positions match TRBD1. J was trimmed by 6 bases and V by 7 bases; bases with no gene match: 7. The germline V gene has CDR1 SQVTM and CDR2 ANQGSEA. The CDR3 length is 13 residues. The CDR3 protein is CSAGDRVGQPQHF. For the CDR3, the DNA is TGCAGCGCTGGGGACAGGGTAGGTCAGCCCCAGCATTTT.

The chain joins TRBV2 to TRBJ2-5; 8 bases map to TRBD1. Germline V lookup: CDR1 SNHLY, CDR2 FYNNEI. The J segment lost 5 bases and the V segment lost 7 bases, leaving 3 bases of the junction unmatched. The CDR3 sequence is 12 residues long. The CDR3: CASNDRGETQYF. The CDR3 nucleotides read TGTGCCAGCAACGACAGGGGCGAGACCCAGTACTTC.

The chain uses TRBV27 and TRBJ2-1; 12 bases line up with TRBD2. Germline loops: CDR1 MNHEY, CDR2 SMNVEV (reference sequence). The CDR3 runs to 16 residues. J lost 9 bases, V lost 2 bases, and 8 bases had no gene match. The CDR3 loop is CASSLPSGRANSEQFF. CDR3 nucleotides: TGTGCCAGCAGTTTACCTAGCGGGAGGGCCAATAGTGAGCAGTTCTTC.

V gene TRBV19 combines with J gene TRBJ2-7, with 10 bases identical to TRBD2. From germline, CDR1 is LNHDA and CDR2 SQIVND (reference sequence). Trimming at V came to 6 bases and at J to 3 bases, leaving 2 bases not matched to a gene. This CDR3 is built from 13 residues. The chain's CDR3 is CASRRTSGYEQYF. CDR3 bases: TGTGCCAGTAGAAGGACTAGCGGCTACGAGCAGTACTTC.